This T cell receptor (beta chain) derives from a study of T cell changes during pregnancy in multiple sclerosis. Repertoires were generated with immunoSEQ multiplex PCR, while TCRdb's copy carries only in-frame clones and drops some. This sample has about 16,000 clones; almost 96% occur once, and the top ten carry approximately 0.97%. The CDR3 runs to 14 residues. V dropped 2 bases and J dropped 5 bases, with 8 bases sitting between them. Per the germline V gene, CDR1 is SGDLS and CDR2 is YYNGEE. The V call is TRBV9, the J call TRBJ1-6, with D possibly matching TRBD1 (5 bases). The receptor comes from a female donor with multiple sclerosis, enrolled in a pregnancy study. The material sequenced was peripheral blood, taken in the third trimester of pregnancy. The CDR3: CASSVGPHNSPLHF. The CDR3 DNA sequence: TGTGCCAGCAGCGTGGGGCCCCATAATTCACCCCTCCACTTT.